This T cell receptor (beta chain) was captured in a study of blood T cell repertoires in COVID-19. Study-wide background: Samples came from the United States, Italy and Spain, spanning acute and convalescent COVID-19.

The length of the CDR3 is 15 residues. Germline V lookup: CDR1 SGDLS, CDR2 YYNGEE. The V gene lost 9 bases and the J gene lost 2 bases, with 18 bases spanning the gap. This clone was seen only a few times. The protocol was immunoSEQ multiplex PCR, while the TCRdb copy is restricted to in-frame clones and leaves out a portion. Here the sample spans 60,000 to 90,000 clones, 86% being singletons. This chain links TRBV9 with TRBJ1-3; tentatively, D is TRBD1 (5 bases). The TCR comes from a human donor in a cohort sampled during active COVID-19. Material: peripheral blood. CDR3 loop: CATSPWGGAGNTIYF. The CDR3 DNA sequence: TGTGCCACCTCGCCCTGGGGGGGGGCTGGAAACACCATATATTTT.